The 21 T cell receptor beta chains below all came from one sample that was sequenced in a study of CD8 T cells in Susac syndrome. It was with random hexamers that 0.5 to 1 ug RNA was reverse transcribed. TCRdb processed the immunoSEQ multiplex PCR reads anew with MiXCR; each CDR3 protein has one entry. The sample lists about 57,000 distinct CDR3 sequences; 93% were seen once. Sequencing input: CD8+ T cells from PBMCs. All receptors derive from a human donor with multiple sclerosis.

On this clonotype itself: Likely a read error: the CDR3 ends without its conserved phenylalanine or tryptophan. The CDR3 loop reads CSVEGVGAGYEQYL. CDR3 nucleotide sequence: TGCAGCGTTGAAGGGGTGGGCGCCGGATACGAGCAGTACCTC. The J gene is TRBJ2-7, the V gene TRBV29-1; D is uncertain. CDR1 and CDR2 from the germline V gene are SQVTM and ANQGSEA. V lost 1 base to trimming and J lost 4 bases, with 14 bases between them. The CDR3 contains 14 residues.

J is TRBJ2-4 and V is TRBV7-3; D is possibly TRBD2 (6 bases). The ends were cut back, 2 bases at V and 8 bases at J, with 13 bases in the middle. Germline CDR1 is SGHTA and CDR2 is FQGTGA. CDR3 length equals 14 residues. The CDR3 nucleotides read TGTGCCAGCAGCTTACGCCCGGGGAGGTACATTCAGTACTTC. Translated: CASSLRPGRYIQYF.

The rearrangement links TRBV6-2 or TRBV6-3 to TRBJ2-5; possibly TRBD1 or TRBD2 for D (5 bases each). This CDR3 has 14 residues. Trimming pared 2 bases from V and 5 bases from J, leaving 12 bases between. The germline V gene has CDR1 MNHEY and CDR2 SVGEGT. Here the CDR3 reads CASSYEGTGETQYF. CDR3 DNA: TGTGCCAGCAGTTACGAGGGGACCGGGGAGACCCAGTACTTC.

The chain carries TRBV29-1 and TRBJ1-2; the D gene is possibly TRBD1 (5 bases). This CDR3 is 16 amino acids long. Trimming pared 6 bases from V and 4 bases from J, leaving 24 bases between. Germline V gives CDR1 SQVTM, CDR2 ANQGSEA. This chain's CDR3 is CSVENRLTTAGYGYTF. CDR3 coding DNA: TGCAGCGTCGAAAACAGGCTGACCACCGCAGGCTATGGCTACACCTTC.

The rearrangement uses TRBV19 and TRBJ1-1, with D perhaps TRBD1 (5 bases). Germline V gives CDR1 LNHDA, CDR2 SQIVND (reference sequence). V was shortened by 4 bases and J by 0 bases, with 9 bases between the two germline ends. The CDR3 contains 14 residues. Here the CDR3 reads CASSRQRLNTEAFF. CDR3 nucleotides: TGTGCCAGTAGTAGACAGCGCCTGAACACTGAAGCTTTCTTT.

The count of this clonotype is one. V is TRBV28 and J is TRBJ2-4; the D is unclear. The CDR3 sequence is 13 residues long. Germline assignment: CDR1 MDHEN and CDR2 SYDVKM. V lost 5 bases, J lost 8 bases, and 13 bases lay in between. CDR3 coding DNA: TGTGCCAGCAGTAAACTAAGCTGGGACATTCAGTACTTC. It encodes CASSKLSWDIQYF.

This sequence joins TRBV15 and TRBJ2-7, with D hard to call. Germline loops: CDR1 LNHNV, CDR2 YYDKDF (reference sequence). This CDR3 contains 13 residues. V lost 2 bases and J lost 5, with 10 bases in between. The CDR3 sequence is CATSRRRRHEQYF. The CDR3, as DNA: TGTGCCACCAGCAGAAGGAGACGGCACGAGCAGTACTTC.

This chain uses TRBV30 with TRBJ2-1; TRBD1 matches 11 bases. With 3 bases clipped from V and 8 bases from J, the junction kept 9 bases outside the gene matches. Germline V CDR1 and CDR2: GTSNPN, SVGIG (reference sequence). The CDR3 covers 15 residues. This CDR3 is CAWRDRDRGLDEQFF. The CDR3 DNA sequence: TGTGCCTGGAGGGACCGGGACAGGGGGTTGGATGAGCAGTTCTTC. The whole variable domain, remainder taken from reference TRBV30 and TRBJ2-1, is SQTIHQWPATLVQPVGSPLSLECTVEGTSNPNLYWYRQAAGRGLQLLFYSVGIGQISSEVPQNLSASRPQDRQFILSSKKLLLSDSGFYLCAWRDRDRGLDEQFFGPGTRLTVL.

J is TRBJ1-1 and V is TRBV20-1; D possibly corresponds to TRBD1 (6 bases). Per germline, CDR1 DFQATT and CDR2 SNEGSKA (reference sequence). The CDR3 spans 14 residues. Trimming removed 1 base from V and 1 base from J, with 10 bases in between. CDR3 sequence reads: CSARASQGNTEAFF. The CDR3 DNA sequence: TGCAGTGCTAGAGCCTCACAGGGGAACACTGAAGCTTTCTTT.

The chain links TRBV6-1 to TRBJ2-1; the match to TRBD2 covers 9 bases. The CDR3 spans 12 residues. V dropped 4 bases and J dropped 10; count of bases not matched to a gene: 2. CDR1 MNHNS and CDR2 SASEGT come from the germline V gene. The CDR3 here is CASSGAGGEQFF. In DNA form, the CDR3 reads TGTGCCAGCAGTGGAGCGGGGGGAGAGCAGTTCTTC.

The rearrangement links TRBV29-1 to TRBJ1-2, with D uncertain. Trimming took off 0 bases at V and 3 bases at J, with 5 bases between the two ends. Germline CDR1 and CDR2: SQVTM and ANQGSEA. This CDR3 has 12 residues. The CDR3 region has the DNA TGCAGCGTTGAAGATTTGGACTATGGCTACACCTTC. Its protein product is CSVEDLDYGYTF.

J is TRBJ2-5 and V is TRBV7-9; 8 nucleotides align to TRBD1. V shed 2 bases and J 2 bases; nucleotides not matched to a gene: 1. Germline CDR1 reads SEHNR; CDR2 reads FQNEAQ (reference sequence). The CDR3 extends over 14 amino acids. The CDR3, as DNA: TGTGCCAGCAGCTTAAGGGACAGGCAAGAGACCCAGTACTTC. Amino acid sequence: CASSLRDRQETQYF.

This chain joins TRBV29-1 and TRBJ1-2; D might be TRBD1 (5 bases). CDR3 length: 12 amino acids. Trimming took 6 bases from V and 5 from J, leaving 13 bases between them. CDR1 is SQVTM and CDR2 is ANQGSEA in the germline V gene. This chain's CDR3 is CSVDPGRYGYTF. CDR3 bases: TGCAGCGTCGACCCGGGACGTTATGGCTACACCTTC.

This clonotype occurred a few times. The chain carries TRBV11-2 and TRBJ2-3; 7 positions match TRBD1. With V trimmed by 8 bases and J by 4 bases, 9 bases remained unmatched. The CDR3 spans 14 residues. CDR1 and CDR2 from the germline V gene are SGHAT and FQNNGV. The CDR3 DNA follows: TGTGCCAGCGGAAACAGGGGCCCTGCAGATACGCAGTATTTT. Translating gives CASGNRGPADTQYF.

The CDR3 DNA reads as TGTGCCAGCAGTGCCGGGACAGATACGCAGTATTTT. Encoded protein: CASSAGTDTQYF. The rearrangement joins TRBV7-9 to TRBJ2-3; D not resolved. Germline values: CDR1 SEHNR, CDR2 FQNEAQ (reference sequence). The CDR3 length is 12 residues. V lost 6 bases to trimming and J lost 3 bases, with 7 bases between them.

The V gene is TRBV7-6, the J gene TRBJ1-2, with a tentative D call TRBD1 (5 bases). Germline lookup yields CDR1 SGHVS and CDR2 FNYEAQ. V was trimmed by 6 bases and J by 5 bases, leaving 13 bases between them. CDR3 length: 13 amino acids. The chain's CDR3 is CASSFNQGYGYTF. As DNA, the CDR3 is TGTGCCAGCAGTTTTAATCAGGGTTATGGCTACACCTTC.

This clonotype was seen just once. This chain connects TRBV2 to TRBJ2-2; 9 bases line up with TRBD1. J lost 3 bases, V lost 8 bases, and 1 base had no gene match. CDR1 is SNHLY, CDR2 FYNNEI, per germline. CDR3 length equals 13 residues. The CDR3 sequence is CASRDRDTGELFF. CDR3 coding DNA: TGTGCCAGCCGGGACAGGGACACCGGGGAGCTGTTTTTT.

This clonotype was counted only a few times. V is TRBV4-1 and J is TRBJ2-7; TRBD2 is a possible D gene (5 bases). This CDR3 region has 15 residues. V was cut by 1 base and J by 4 bases, with 14 bases left in between. Germline CDR1 MGHRA, CDR2 YSYEKL. The CDR3 DNA sequence: TGCGCCAGCAGCCAAGCTCTCGGAGAGGGATACGAGCAGTACTTC. It yields the protein CASSQALGEGYEQYF.

This chain joins TRBV6-5 and TRBJ2-3, with 8 bases that match TRBD2. Germline loops: CDR1 MNHEY, CDR2 SVGAGI. Losses at the gene ends were 4 bases for V and 6 bases for J; bases not matched to a gene: 12. The CDR3 contains 16 residues. The CDR3 nucleotides are TGTGCCAGCAGTTTGTTAGCGGGGACCCGCGGGGATACGCAGTATTTT. This encodes CASSLLAGTRGDTQYF.

The chain is built from TRBV4-3 and TRBJ1-3; tentatively, D is TRBD1 (6 bases). Trimming took 0 bases from V and 5 from J, leaving 14 bases between them. From germline, CDR1 is LGHNA and CDR2 YSLEER. CDR3 length: 16 residues. The CDR3 here is CASSQDRQGLRNTIYF. As DNA, the CDR3 is TGCGCCAGCAGCCAAGATCGGCAGGGGTTGAGAAACACCATATATTTT.

This CDR3 reads CSVGGAVAFF. DNA of the CDR3: TGCAGCGTTGGGGGGGCCGTCGCTTTCTTT. The chain joins TRBV29-1 to TRBJ1-1, with a weak D call TRBD1 (6 bases). Germline-derived CDR1 and CDR2 are SQVTM and ANQGSEA. V dropped 4 bases and J dropped 11 bases, with 11 bases sitting between them. This CDR3 is built from 10 residues.